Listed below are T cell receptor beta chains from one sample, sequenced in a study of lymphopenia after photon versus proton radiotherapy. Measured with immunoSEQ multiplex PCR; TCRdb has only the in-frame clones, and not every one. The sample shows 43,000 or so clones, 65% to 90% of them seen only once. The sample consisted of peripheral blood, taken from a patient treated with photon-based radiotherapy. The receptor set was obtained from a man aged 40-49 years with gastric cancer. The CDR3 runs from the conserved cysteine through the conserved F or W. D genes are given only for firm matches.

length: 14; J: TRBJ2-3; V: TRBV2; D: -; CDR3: CASSRLNPTDTQYF
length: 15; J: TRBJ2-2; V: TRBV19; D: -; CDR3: CATKWQGGVTGELFF
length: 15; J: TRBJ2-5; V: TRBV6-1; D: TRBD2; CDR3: CASSEVAGGQETQYF
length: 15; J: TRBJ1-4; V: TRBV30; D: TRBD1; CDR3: CAWSGTGAGNEKLFF
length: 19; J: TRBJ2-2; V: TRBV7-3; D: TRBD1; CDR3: CASSLNPSTGGVKTGELFF
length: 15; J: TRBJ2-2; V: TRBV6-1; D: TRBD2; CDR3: CASRSAGGSTGELFF
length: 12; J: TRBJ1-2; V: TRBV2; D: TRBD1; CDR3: CASSETGYGYTF
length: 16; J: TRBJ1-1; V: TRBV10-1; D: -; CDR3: CASREVDSSTTTEAFF
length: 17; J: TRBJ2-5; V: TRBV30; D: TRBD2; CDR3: CAWSVRRERGPQETQYF
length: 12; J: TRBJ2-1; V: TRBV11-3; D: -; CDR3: CASRGRNNEQFF
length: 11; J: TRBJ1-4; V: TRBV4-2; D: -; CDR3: CASSWGEKLFF
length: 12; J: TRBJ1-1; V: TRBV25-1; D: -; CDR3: CASSEGASEAFF
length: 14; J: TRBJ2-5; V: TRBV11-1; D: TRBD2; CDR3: CASSRTSGGETQYF
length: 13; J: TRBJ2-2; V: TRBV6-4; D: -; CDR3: CASSSGNTGELFF
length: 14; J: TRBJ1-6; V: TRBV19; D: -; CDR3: CASAGSSYNSPLHF
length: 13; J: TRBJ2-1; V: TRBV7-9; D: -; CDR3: CAGNRVSYNEQFF
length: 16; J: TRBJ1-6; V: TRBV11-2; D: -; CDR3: CASSKRTVGTNSPLHF
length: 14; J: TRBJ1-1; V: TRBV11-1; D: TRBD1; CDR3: CASSQQGAVTEAFF
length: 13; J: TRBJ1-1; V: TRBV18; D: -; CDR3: CASKSDPNTEAFF
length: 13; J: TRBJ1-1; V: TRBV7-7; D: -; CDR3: CASSLTLNTEAFF
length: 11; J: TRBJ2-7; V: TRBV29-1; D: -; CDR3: CSVEEGHEQYF
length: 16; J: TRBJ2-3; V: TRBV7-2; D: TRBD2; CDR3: CASSPGLGRGTDTQYF
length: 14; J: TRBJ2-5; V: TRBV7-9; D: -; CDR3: CASSFDRSRETQYF
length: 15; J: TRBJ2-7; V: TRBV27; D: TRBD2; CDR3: CASSPTGGSGGRQYF
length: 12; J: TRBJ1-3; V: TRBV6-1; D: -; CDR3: CASSEIVDTIYF
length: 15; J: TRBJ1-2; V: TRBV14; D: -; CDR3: CASSQDGHINYGYTF
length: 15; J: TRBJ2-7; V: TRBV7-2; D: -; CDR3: CASSSFPRDSYEQYF
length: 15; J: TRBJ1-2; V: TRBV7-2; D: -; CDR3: CASSLGRGVDYGYTF
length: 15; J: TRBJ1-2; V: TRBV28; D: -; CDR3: CASSPPEGHGGGYTF
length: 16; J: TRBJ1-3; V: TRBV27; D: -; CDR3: CASSLSAVPSGNTIYF
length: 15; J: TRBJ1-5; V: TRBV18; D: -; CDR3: CASSREQTSNQPQHF
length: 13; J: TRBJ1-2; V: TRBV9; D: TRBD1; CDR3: CASSGQGKYGYTF
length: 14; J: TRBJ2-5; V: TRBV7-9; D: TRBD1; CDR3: CASSSRTGWETQYF
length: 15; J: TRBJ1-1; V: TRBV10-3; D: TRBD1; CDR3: CAISELQGVDTEAFF
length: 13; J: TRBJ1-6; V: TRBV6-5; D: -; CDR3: CASSGGRNSPLHF
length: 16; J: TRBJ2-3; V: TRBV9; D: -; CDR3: CASSVAPPGEADTQYF
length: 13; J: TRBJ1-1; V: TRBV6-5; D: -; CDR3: CASSSTGSAEAFF
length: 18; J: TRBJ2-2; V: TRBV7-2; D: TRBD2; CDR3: CASSLVVASGRNTGELFF
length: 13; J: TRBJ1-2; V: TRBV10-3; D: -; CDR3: CAISESTGLGYTF
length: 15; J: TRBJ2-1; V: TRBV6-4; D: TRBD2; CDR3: CASSDKRGGYNEQFF
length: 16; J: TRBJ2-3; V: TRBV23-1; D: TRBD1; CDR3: CASSQWRTGSTDTQYF
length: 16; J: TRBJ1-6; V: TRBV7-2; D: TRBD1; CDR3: CASSRLGTGNNSPLHF
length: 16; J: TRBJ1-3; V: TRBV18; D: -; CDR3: CASSPRGAKEGNTIYF
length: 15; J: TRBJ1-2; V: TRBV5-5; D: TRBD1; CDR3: CASRLGQGAGYGYTF
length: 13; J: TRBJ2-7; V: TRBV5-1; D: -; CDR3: CASTGTDAYEQYF
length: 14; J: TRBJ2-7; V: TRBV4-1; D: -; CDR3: CASSPGARAYEQYF
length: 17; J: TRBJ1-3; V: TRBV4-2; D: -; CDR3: CASSQDLAGTSGNTIYF
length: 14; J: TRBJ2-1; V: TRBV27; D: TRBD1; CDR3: CASSPRRGNNEQFF
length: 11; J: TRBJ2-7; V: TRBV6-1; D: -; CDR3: CASSDSYEQYF
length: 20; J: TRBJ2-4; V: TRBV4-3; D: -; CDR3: CASSQDRLAAVRGAKNIQYF